This TCR beta chain was obtained from a study of T cell repertoires in cytomegalovirus infection. Study background: From public TCR beta signatures came an indication of both CMV infection and matching HLA type. Study-level results: In two of eight donors, the top clonotype was HLA-C-restricted CMV-specific.

In this sample, this clonotype turned up many times. Its antigen remains unknown. V was pared by 0 bases and J by 7 bases, with 10 bases between. The germline V gene encodes CDR1 SGHTA and CDR2 FQGNSA. This CDR3 has 14 amino acids. In TCRdb, the reads were re-called with MiXCR into one record per CDR3 protein. Of 200,000 to 300,000 distinct CDR3 sequences listed, less than 9.5% are singletons. The sequencing sample was made of PBMCs. This TCR came from a human donor in good health (CMV status not recorded). Some clones in this sample may be carry-over from other donors' samples. This sequence joins TRBV7-2 and TRBJ1-5; D is uncertain. In nucleotides, the CDR3 is TGTGCCAGCAGCTTAGCAAGGTCGGGACAGCCCCAGCATTTT. This gives the protein CASSLARSGQPQHF. Filled out from reference TRBV7-2 and TRBJ1-5, the complete variable domain reads GAGVSQSPSNKVTEKGKDVELRCDPISGHTALYWYRQSLGQGLEFLIYFQGNSAPDKSGLPSDRFSAERTGGSVSTLTIQRTQQEDSAVYLCASSLARSGQPQHFGDGTRLSIL.